A single sample is the source of the 10 T cell receptor beta chains below, sequenced in a study of Graves' ophthalmopathy and Graves' hyperthyroidism. RNA transcripts yielded amplified TCR beta CDR3 regions. RT-PCR with HTBI primers came first, then second-round multiplex PCR. Each CDR3 protein is one row after TCRdb ran MiXCR on the multiplex PCR reads. Altogether over a million distinct CDR3 sequences are present, roughly two fifths being singletons, with the ten largest covering 11%. The sequenced sample consisted of peripheral blood or thyroid tissue (not recorded which). These receptors came from an adult man with Graves' hyperthyroidism.

In its sample, this clonotype was seen a few times. V usage is TRBV25-1 and J usage is TRBJ2-7; tentative D call: TRBD2 (5 bases). Looked up from germline, CDR1 is MGHDK and CDR2 is SYGVNS. The CDR3 is 13 amino acids. The V and J ends lost 1 base and 6 bases respectively, with 10 bases between them. Written as DNA, the CDR3 is TGTGCCAGCAGTGAATGGGAGTCGGGCGAGCAGTACTTC. Amino acid sequence: CASSEWESGEQYF.

The table lists this clonotype with a few counts. The rearrangement joins TRBV30 to TRBJ1-5, with 7 bases identical to TRBD1. V was clipped by 1 base and J by 0 bases; unmatched bases: 0. Germline lookup yields CDR1 GTSNPN and CDR2 SVGIG (reference sequence). This CDR3 has 14 residues. This CDR3 is CAWSGQGSNQPQHF. CDR3 sequence (DNA): TGTGCCTGGAGTGGACAGGGTAGCAATCAGCCCCAGCATTTT.

V gene TRBV7-9 combines with J gene TRBJ1-1; 7 positions match TRBD1. After removal of 5 bases from V and 7 bases from J, the junction contained 7 bases not matched to a gene. This CDR3 is 13 amino acids long. CDR1 is SEHNR and CDR2 is FQNEAQ in the germline V gene (reference sequence). The CDR3 is CASSLGQDGEAFF. CDR3 in DNA: TGTGCCAGCAGCCTCGGACAGGATGGTGAAGCTTTCTTT.

This clonotype came up many times. The V call is TRBV4-2, the J call TRBJ2-5; 10 nucleotides align to TRBD2. The trim removed 4 bases at V and 4 bases at J, leaving 9 bases unmatched. Germline CDR1 reads LGHNA; CDR2 reads YNFKEQ. The CDR3 is made up of 16 amino acids. The CDR3 DNA is TGTGCCAGCAGCCTTACTAGCGGGAATATAGGAGAGACCCAGTACTTC. Protein product: CASSLTSGNIGETQYF.

The chain employs TRBV12-3 or TRBV12-4 and TRBJ2-7, with 7 nucleotides matching TRBD1. V was clipped by 2 bases and J by 0 bases; unmatched bases: 10. This CDR3 has 17 residues. CDR3 residues: CASSLRPVGTVSYEQYF. The CDR3 DNA reads TGTGCCAGCAGTTTACGACCGGTGGGGACAGTCTCCTACGAGCAGTACTTC.

V is TRBV9 and J is TRBJ2-2; no clear D. Trimming cost V 4 bases and J 7 bases, with 11 bases left between them. Germline CDR1 and CDR2: SGDLS and YYNGEE. The CDR3 has 13 amino acids. Here the CDR3 DNA reads TGTGCCAGCAGCCGCACAGTGGACGGGGAGCTGTTTTTT. Amino acids: CASSRTVDGELFF.

The chain carries TRBV12-3 or TRBV12-4 and TRBJ1-5; D perhaps matches TRBD1 (6 bases). The CDR3 sequence is 14 residues long. Trimming left V 4 bases short and J 6 bases short, with 13 bases between. Here the CDR3 reads CASSYDGGLQPQHF. For the CDR3, the DNA is TGTGCCAGCAGTTACGATGGGGGGCTTCAGCCCCAGCATTTT.

The chain couples TRBV5-1 to TRBJ2-7; D is perhaps TRBD1 (6 bases). The V gene's germline CDR1 is SGHRS and CDR2 YFSETQ. V shed 4 bases and J shed 0 bases, with 17 bases lying between them. The CDR3 spans 16 residues. In nucleotides, the CDR3 is TGCGCCAGCAGCCCGGACGTGACAGGATTCTCCTACGAGCAGTACTTC. Residues: CASSPDVTGFSYEQYF.

This clonotype was observed a handful of times. The V gene is TRBV7-2, the J gene TRBJ2-7; a weak D match, TRBD2 (6 bases). Trimming pared 5 bases from V and 2 bases from J, leaving 16 bases between. Germline V gives CDR1 SGHTA, CDR2 FQGNSA. This CDR3 has 15 amino acids. CDR3 nucleotide sequence: TGTGCCAGCAGCCGATACGAGCGGGTAACCTACGAGCAGTACTTC. This codes for CASSRYERVTYEQYF.

At least ten counts were recorded for this clonotype. This rearrangement joins TRBV6-5 to TRBJ1-4; D is ambiguous. Germline V gives CDR1 MNHEY, CDR2 SVGAGI. The CDR3 runs 13 residues. Trimming took off 1 base at V and 7 bases at J, with 7 bases between the two ends. The CDR3 loop reads CASSYYSGEKLFF. The CDR3 coding sequence is TGTGCCAGCAGTTACTACAGCGGTGAAAAACTGTTTTTT.